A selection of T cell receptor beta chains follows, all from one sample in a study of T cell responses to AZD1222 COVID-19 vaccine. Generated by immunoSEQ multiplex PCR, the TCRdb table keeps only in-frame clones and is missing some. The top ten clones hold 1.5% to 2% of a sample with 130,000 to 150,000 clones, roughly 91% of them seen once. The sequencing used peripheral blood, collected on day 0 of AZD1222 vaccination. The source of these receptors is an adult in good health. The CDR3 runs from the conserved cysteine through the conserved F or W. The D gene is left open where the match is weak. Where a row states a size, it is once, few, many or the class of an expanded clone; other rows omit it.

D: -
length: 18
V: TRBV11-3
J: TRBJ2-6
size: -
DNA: TGTGCCAGCAGCAGAACTACGGGACACCCCTCTGGGGCCAACGTCCTGACTTTC
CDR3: CASSRTTGHPSGANVLTF

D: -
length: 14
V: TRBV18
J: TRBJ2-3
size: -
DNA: TGTGCCAGCTCACCAACTACTAGCACAGATACGCAGTATTTT
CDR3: CASSPTTSTDTQYF

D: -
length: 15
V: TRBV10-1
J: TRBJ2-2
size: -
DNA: TGCGCCAGCAGTAGTGGGGGTACAAACACCGGGGAGCTGTTTTTT
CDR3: CASSSGGTNTGELFF

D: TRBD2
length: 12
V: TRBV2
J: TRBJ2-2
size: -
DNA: TGTGCCACCTCGGGGGGTTTCGGGGAGCTGTTTTTT
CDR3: CATSGGFGELFF

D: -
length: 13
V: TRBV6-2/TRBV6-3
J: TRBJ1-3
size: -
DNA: TGTGCCAGCAGCCGATACTCTGGAAACACCATATATTTT
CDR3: CASSRYSGNTIYF

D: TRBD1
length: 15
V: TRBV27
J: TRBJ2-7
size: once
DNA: TGTGCCAGCAGTCCTACAGGGGGCGCCAGCTACGAGCAGTACTTC
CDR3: CASSPTGGASYEQYF

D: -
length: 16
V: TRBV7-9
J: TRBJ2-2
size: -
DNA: TGTGCCAGCAGCTTAAGGATTGGGTCGAACACCGGGGAGCTGTTTTTT
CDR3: CASSLRIGSNTGELFF

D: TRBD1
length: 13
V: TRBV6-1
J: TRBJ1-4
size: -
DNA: TGTGCCAGCAGTGATCAGAGCGGACGGACAGGGTTTTTT
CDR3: CASSDQSGRTGFF

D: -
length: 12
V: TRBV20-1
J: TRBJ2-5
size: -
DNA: TGCAGTGCTAGTCCCAGGGCAGAGACCCAGTACTTC
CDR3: CSASPRAETQYF

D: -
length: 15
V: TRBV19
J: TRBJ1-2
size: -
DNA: TGTGCCAGTAGTATGCGGCAGAAAAGCAGCTATGGCTACACCTTC
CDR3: CASSMRQKSSYGYTF

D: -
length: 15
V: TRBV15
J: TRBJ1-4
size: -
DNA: TGTGCCACCAGCAGAGTCCGGGACACCTATGAAAAACTGTTTTTT
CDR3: CATSRVRDTYEKLFF

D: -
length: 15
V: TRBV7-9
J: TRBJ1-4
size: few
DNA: TGTGCCAGCAGCTTAACAGGGACGGAACATGAAAAACTGTTTTTT
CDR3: CASSLTGTEHEKLFF

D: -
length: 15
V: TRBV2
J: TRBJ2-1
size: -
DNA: TGTGCCAGCAGAAGGGGGGGGTCTTCCTACAATGAGCAGTTCTTC
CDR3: CASRRGGSSYNEQFF

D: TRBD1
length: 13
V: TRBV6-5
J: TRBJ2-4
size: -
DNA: TGTGCCAGCACTCGGACAGGGGGCAACTTTCAGTACTTC
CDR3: CASTRTGGNFQYF

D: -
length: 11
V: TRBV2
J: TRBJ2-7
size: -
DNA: TGTGCCAGCGGACCGGACTACGAGCAGTACTTC
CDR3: CASGPDYEQYF

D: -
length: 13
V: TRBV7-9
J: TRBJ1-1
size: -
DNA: TGTGCCAGCAGCTTAGTCGCGAACACTGAAGCTTTCTTT
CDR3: CASSLVANTEAFF

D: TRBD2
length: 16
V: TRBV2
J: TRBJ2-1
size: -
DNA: TGTGCCAGCAGAAGTCTAGCGGGGGGTTCCTACAATGAGCAGTTCTTC
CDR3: CASRSLAGGSYNEQFF

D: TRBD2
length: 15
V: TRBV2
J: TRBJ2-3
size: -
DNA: TGTGCCAGTGGTGCGCAGCGGGGGAACACAGATACGCAGTATTTT
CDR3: CASGAQRGNTDTQYF

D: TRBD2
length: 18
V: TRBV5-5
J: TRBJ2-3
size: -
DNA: TGTGCCAGCAGCTCCACCTATGGCGCGGGGGGGCCTCTGGATACGCAGTATTTT
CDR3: CASSSTYGAGGPLDTQYF

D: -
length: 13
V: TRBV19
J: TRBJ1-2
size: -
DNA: TGTGCCAGTAGTATCGGGACTCCCTATGGCTACACCTTC
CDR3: CASSIGTPYGYTF

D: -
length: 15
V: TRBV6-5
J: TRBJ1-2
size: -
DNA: TGTGCCAGCAGCCTCACGGGACTTGGCGACTATGGCTACACCTTC
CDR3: CASSLTGLGDYGYTF

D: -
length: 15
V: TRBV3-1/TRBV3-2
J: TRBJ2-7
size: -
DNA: TGTGCCAGCAGCTTGACGGGGCAGAACCTCTACGAGCAGTACTTC
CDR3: CASSLTGQNLYEQYF

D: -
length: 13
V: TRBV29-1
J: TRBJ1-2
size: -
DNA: TGCAGCGCCGCCGTGGGCGGGGGAGGTGGCTACACCTTC
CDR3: CSAAVGGGGGYTF

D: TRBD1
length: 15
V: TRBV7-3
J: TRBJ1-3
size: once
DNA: TGTGCCAGCAGCCGAGGACAGGGCTCTGGAAACACCATATATTTT
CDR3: CASSRGQGSGNTIYF

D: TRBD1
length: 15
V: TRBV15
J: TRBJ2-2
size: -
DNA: TGTGCCACACAATTGGACAGGCTGAACACCGGGGAGCTGTTTTTT
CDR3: CATQLDRLNTGELFF

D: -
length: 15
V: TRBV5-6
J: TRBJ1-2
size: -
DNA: TGTGCCAGCAGCTTAAGAGGGTATGGACCGGGAGGCTACACCTTC
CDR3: CASSLRGYGPGGYTF

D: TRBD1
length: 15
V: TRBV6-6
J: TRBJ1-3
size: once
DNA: TGTGCCAGCAGCTCCTCGACCGGGACAGAAAACACCATATATTTT
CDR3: CASSSSTGTENTIYF

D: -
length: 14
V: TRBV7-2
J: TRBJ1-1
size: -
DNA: TGTGCCAGCAGGGGGGGGACAAGTAACACTGAAGCTTTCTTT
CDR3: CASRGGTSNTEAFF

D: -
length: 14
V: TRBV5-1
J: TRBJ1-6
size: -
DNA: TGCGCCAGCAGCTTCCAGGGAAGGGATTCACCCCTCCACTTT
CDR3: CASSFQGRDSPLHF

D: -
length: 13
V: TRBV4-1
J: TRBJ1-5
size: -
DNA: TGCGCCAGCAGCCAATCCACAGGAGCTCCCCAGCATTTT
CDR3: CASSQSTGAPQHF

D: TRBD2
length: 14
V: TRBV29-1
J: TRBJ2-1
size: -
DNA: TGCAGCGACGGGACTAGCGAGAGCTACAATGAGCAGTTCTTC
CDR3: CSDGTSESYNEQFF

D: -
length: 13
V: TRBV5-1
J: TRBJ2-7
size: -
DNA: TGCGCCAGCAGCTTGGGGGCAGATGACGAGCAGTACTTC
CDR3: CASSLGADDEQYF

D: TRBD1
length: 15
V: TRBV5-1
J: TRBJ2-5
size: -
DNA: TGCGCCAGCAGCCCCCGGACAGGTGCTCTAGAGACCCAGTACTTC
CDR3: CASSPRTGALETQYF

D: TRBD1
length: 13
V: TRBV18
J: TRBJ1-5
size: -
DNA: TGTGCCAGCTCACGGCAGGGGGATCAGCCCCAGCATTTT
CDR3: CASSRQGDQPQHF

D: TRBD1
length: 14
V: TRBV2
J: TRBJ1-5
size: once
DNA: TGTGCCAGCAGTGGGGACAGTAGCAATCAGCCCCAGCATTTT
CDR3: CASSGDSSNQPQHF

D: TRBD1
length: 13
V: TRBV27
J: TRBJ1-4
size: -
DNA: TGTGCCAGCAGTTTCAGGGGGCGAGAAAAACTGTTTTTT
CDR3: CASSFRGREKLFF

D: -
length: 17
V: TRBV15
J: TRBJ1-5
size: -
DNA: TGTGCCACCAGCAGAGTCCGGGGCCGTAAAGCAGATCAGCCCCAGCATTTT
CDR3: CATSRVRGRKADQPQHF

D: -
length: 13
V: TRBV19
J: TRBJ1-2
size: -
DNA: TGTGCCAGTAGTATGGGACTAGACTATGGCTACACCTTC
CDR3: CASSMGLDYGYTF

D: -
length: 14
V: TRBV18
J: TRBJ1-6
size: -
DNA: TGTGCCAGCTCAAGGGACATAAATAATTCACCCCTCCACTTT
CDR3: CASSRDINNSPLHF

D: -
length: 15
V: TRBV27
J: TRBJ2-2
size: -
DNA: TGTGCCAGCTCCTCCCGCGGGGCTGGCACCGGGGAGCTGTTTTTT
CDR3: CASSSRGAGTGELFF

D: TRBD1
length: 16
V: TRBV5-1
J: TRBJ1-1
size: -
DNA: TGCGCCAGCAGCCCCCAACAGGGGGCCGTAAACACTGAAGCTTTCTTT
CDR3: CASSPQQGAVNTEAFF

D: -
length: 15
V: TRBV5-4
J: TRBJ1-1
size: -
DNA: TGTGCCAGCAGCGGAGGCTATTTACGGAACACTGAAGCTTTCTTT
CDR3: CASSGGYLRNTEAFF

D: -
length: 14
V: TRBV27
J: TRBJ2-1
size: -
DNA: TGTGCCAGCAACCAGGGTTTCTCCTACAATGAGCAGTTCTTC
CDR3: CASNQGFSYNEQFF

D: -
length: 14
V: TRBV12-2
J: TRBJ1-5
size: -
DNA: TGTGCAAGTCGCCGCGGACAGGGCGATCAGCCCCAGCATTTT
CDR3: CASRRGQGDQPQHF

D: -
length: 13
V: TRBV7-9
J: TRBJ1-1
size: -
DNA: TGTGCCAGCAGCTTAGCAACCGGGGCTGAAGCTTTCTTT
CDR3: CASSLATGAEAFF

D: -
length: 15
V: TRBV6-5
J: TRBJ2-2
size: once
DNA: TGTGCCAGCAGTTACTCGAGGCAGTTCGCCGGGGAGCTGTTTTTT
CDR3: CASSYSRQFAGELFF

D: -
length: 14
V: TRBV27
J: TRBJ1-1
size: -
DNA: TGTGCCAGCAGTTGGGGGGGAATGAACACTGAAGCTTTCTTT
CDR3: CASSWGGMNTEAFF

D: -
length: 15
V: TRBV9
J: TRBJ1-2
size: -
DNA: TGTGCCAGCAGCTTTGGACGGCCGGAGAACTATGGCTACACCTTC
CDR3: CASSFGRPENYGYTF

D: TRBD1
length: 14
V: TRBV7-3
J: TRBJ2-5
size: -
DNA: TGTGCCAGCAGCTCCGACAGGGACCAAGAGACCCAGTACTTC
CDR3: CASSSDRDQETQYF

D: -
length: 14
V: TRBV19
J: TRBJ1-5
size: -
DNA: TGTGCCAGTACTCCCCCGGGACTCAATCAGCCCCAGCATTTT
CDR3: CASTPPGLNQPQHF

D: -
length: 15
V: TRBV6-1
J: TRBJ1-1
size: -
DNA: TGTGCCAGCAGTGAAGGTGAGGCCGGGGGAGGACGAGCTTTCTTT
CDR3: CASSEGEAGGGRAFF

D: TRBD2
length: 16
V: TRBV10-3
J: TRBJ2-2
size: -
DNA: TGTGCCATCAGTGGTATTAGCGGGAGGGCCACCGGGGAGCTGTTTTTT
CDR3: CAISGISGRATGELFF

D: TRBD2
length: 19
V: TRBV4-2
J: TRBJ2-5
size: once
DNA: TGTGCCAGCAGTCGCCTTAGCGGGGGCCCCTTAGTGACGAGGGGGGCCCAGTACTTC
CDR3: CASSRLSGGPLVTRGAQYF

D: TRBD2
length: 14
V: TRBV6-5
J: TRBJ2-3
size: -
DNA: TGTGCCAGCAGCGAGGGACTACCCACAGATACGCAGTATTTT
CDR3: CASSEGLPTDTQYF

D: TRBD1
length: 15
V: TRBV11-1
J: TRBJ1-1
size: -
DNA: TGTGCCAGCAGCAGGAACGGACAGGTCAACATTGAAGCTTTCTTT
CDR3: CASSRNGQVNIEAFF